The entry below gives a single T cell receptor (beta chain) sequence along with its context. Its specific antigen is unknown. Within one base of it there is no much larger clone, and no base qualities were kept. The library was made by the immunoSEQ multiplex PCR assay. The multiplex PCR relied on a mix of 60 forward primers for TCR Vbeta segments and 13 reverse primers for TCR Jbeta segments. A multiplex PCR assay on genomic DNA amplified the CDR3 region of rearranged TCR beta genes. On the Illumina HiSeq System, the amplified TCR beta libraries were sequenced as 87-base-pair reads. On the authors' methods: A later analysis tallied roughly 76 million unique TCR beta chains across the 666 repertoires, and 10 million to 11 million of those chains were shared by two or more donors. A nearest-neighbor algorithm error-corrected the raw reads and collapsed the reads into unique sequences, merging closely related sequences to remove PCR and sequencing errors. V, D and J gene segments were assigned by aligning CDR3 sequences to IMGT reference sequences. Each retained sequence needed at least a six-nucleotide match to both a V gene segment and a J gene segment. A rearrangement counted as productive if the CDR3 had no stop codons and remained in frame with V and J, and every other rearrangement counted as non-productive. CDR3 was defined according to IMGT convention as the region running from the second conserved V-encoded cysteine to the conserved J-encoded phenylalanine. In an earlier analysis of around 570 of the donors, sequences lacking an unambiguous match to a single V gene segment were excluded. In an earlier analysis of some 590 of the donors, V segments were called functional above 56.7% productive rearrangements and were called segregating when the between-donor standard deviation exceeded 5%. A statistical classification framework was built for diagnosing cytomegalovirus status from the catalog of TCR beta chain sequences. In a later analysis, V and J genes were assigned by comparing TCR nucleotide sequences against IMGT/GENE-DB human TR gene sequences. In a later analysis, CDR3 sequences and most-parsimonious VDJ recombination scenarios were assigned using the TCRdist pipeline. In a later analysis, each TCR beta chain was defined by its CDR3 amino acid sequence together with its V-gene family, and reads lacking a unique V-gene family were excluded. In a later analysis, approximately 640 highly shared, low-generation-probability nucleotide sequences were removed to address suspected cross-contamination and a sequencing artifact. In a later analysis, a clonal expansion index was calculated for each public chain from normalized within-repertoire ranks of inferred template counts. In a later analysis, generation probabilities were computed with a VDJ recombination model fitted to out-of-frame rearrangements, and the resulting probabilities were checked against IGoR. A later analysis scored TCR-TCR, TCR-HLA and TCR-CMV co-occurrence with hypergeometric tests, applying a repertoire-size bias correction to TCR pairs. False discovery rates were estimated in a later analysis by permuting HLA or CMV assignments 20 times. A later analysis grouped co-occurring TCRs with DBSCAN, adding TCRdist sequence similarity when clustering within HLA-allele-positive subsets. For co-occurrence clustering, repertoires with fewer than 30,000 or more than 120,000 public chains were excluded, along with five repertoires with anomalous nucleotide sharing. This immuneACCESS table, as held by TCRdb, lists in-frame sequences with V and J called but not all clones. Of the missing ones, under half trace to an unresolved V gene in checked studies; the others have no known cause. The DNA gave D and trimming, while V, J and clone size come from that table. This sample lists a few hundred thousand clones; almost 80% were detected once. Around 1.7% of the sample comes from the top ten.

This sample is drawn from a study of cytomegalovirus exposure and HLA in healthy donors (dated by TCRdb to 2016 to 2017). Regarding the complete study: An earlier analysis of under 600 of the donors reported approximately 290 Gb of sequence data and some 120 million unique TCR beta sequences from roughly 200 million T cells. Approximately 330 gigabases of sequencing data and 75 million to 85 million unique TCR sequences made up an early release that covered under 750 HLA-typed donors. The genetic ancestry cluster associated with self-reported Caucasian donors included 65% to 90% of the approximately 410 genotyped donors. The study aimed to test whether signatures of past pathogen exposure could be identified by cataloging public T cell receptors. The study used immunosequencing to profile the T cell repertoires of hundreds of subjects and linked those repertoires to cytomegalovirus serostatus. In addition to the first cohort of 666 subjects, a separate validation cohort of 120 different subjects was used. To predict cytomegalovirus infection status, the study brought together high-throughput TCR immunosequencing, statistical association of individual TCRs with disease status, and machine learning. A later analysis re-examined previously published TCR beta repertoires from several hundred donors and added high-resolution HLA genotyping to investigate patterns of TCR occurrence. In the later analysis, no new phenotypic data were used to find candidate immune exposures; instead, reliance was placed on TCR beta sequences and their occurrence across donors. An earlier analysis of 587 of the donors used high-throughput TCR beta sequencing to judge whether each TCR beta V gene segment behaved as functional or pseudogenic. Donor age, sex, ethnicity and CMV serostatus were collected together with the repertoire data. In a later genetic analysis, genome-wide SNP genotypes for about three fifths of the 666 donors were used, and that subset was treated as a discovery cohort. All discovery cohort repertoires had been generated on a single sequencing platform. HLA typing covered class I and class II loci at four-digit resolution. Typing coverage varied by locus: about 620-640 donors for A, B, C, DRB1 and DQB1; approximately 500 for DQA1; approximately 610 for DPA1; roughly 450 for DPB1. A few DR-DQ haplotypes were handled as single units for association and clustering because linkage in the cohort was strong. Across 398 genotyped donors of the cohort, an average of roughly 200,000 unique TCR beta nucleotide sequences per donor were sequenced, and 15% to 20% of those sequences were non-productive.

The cohort consisted of approximately 690 healthy bone marrow donors. All cohort members were sampled while nominally healthy, although unrecorded immune exposures were likely present. The donor tested CMV seronegative and was one of the 352 seronegative cohort members. Every donor gave a peripheral blood sample, and the peripheral blood mononuclear cells from that sample were used for TCR beta sequencing. The Qiagen DNeasy Blood Extraction Kit was used to extract genomic DNA from the blood cell samples. General findings and caveats noted by the study authors: A later analysis found that TCR association rates varied across HLA loci, with DRB1 alleles showing the most associated TCRs and HLA-C alleles the fewest. A later genetic analysis associated a missense DCLRE1C variant with V-gene and J-gene trimming of TCR beta chains, and an independent cohort replicated the association. According to a later genetic analysis, donors in an Asian-associated ancestry cluster had fewer N-insertions in productive TCRs than the roughly 670-donor mean. Correlated functional status among segregating V segments might reflect linkage disequilibrium, but an unknown experimental factor could not be ruled out. An earlier analysis of around 600 of the donors showed that most TCR beta V segments appeared in productive rearrangements either about 87% or about 30% of the time, which broadly matched IMGT annotations. A further reported finding was that TCR beta sequences accurately predicted the HLA-A and HLA-B alleles for most subjects in the first cohort. The presence/absence analyses assumed that sequencing depth was roughly uniform across donors, and that assumption may not be true. Immune exposure information for the cohort was limited to CMV serostatus. Over 15 rarely observed V segments, including chromosome 9 orphons, were excluded from the earlier analysis of several hundred of the donors because counts were too low. A total of 164 TCR beta chains were listed by the study as associated with cytomegalovirus. In vitro tests confirmed that a few of the cytomegalovirus-associated TCR beta chains recognize cytomegalovirus antigens. Specific HLA alleles were associated with more than 15,000 TCR beta sequences at a false discovery rate of 0.05 in a later analysis. A later analysis reported that several top co-occurrence clusters appeared linked to parvovirus B19, influenza, CMV and Epstein-Barr virus. A group of highly shared sequence variants was considered likely to be a technical artifact of the sequencing pipeline. In this cohort, only TCR beta chains were sequenced, and detectable features were limited by the absence of alpha or paired-chain data. Assigning TCR associations to individual alleles was difficult when HLA alleles, especially DR and DQ, strongly co-occurred. The 87-base-pair reads could not distinguish some IMGT-functional V segments, including TRBV6-2 and TRBV6-3, so those segments were excluded. HLA typing was unavailable for some donors at each locus, so association tests used only the typed subset. In a later analysis, most CMV-associated TCR beta chains were found to appear HLA-restricted, with HLA associations seemingly driven largely by CMV exposure. Cytomegalovirus status was reported to be diagnosed by the classifier with high specificity and sensitivity in both the original and validation cohorts. According to the authors, the approach could potentially be generalized to other disease states and immunological phenotypes. Across donors, most TCR sequences were observed very rarely, whereas some public TCRs were present in many individuals. In a later analysis, HLA-associated TCR beta chains were found to be more clonally expanded and to have lower generation probabilities than equally common non-associated chains.

Based on the germline V gene, the CDR1 and CDR2 sequences are SGHNT and YENEEA. The CDR3 measures 11 amino acids from cysteine to phenylalanine. CDR3 DNA only is kept here, 33 bases in frame from base 1. Deletion took 4 bases off V and 2 bases off J, with a span of 3 bases between the germline ends. The sequenced sample was PBMCs. The V and J genes are TRBV11-3 and TRBJ2-7, with no reliable assignment of the D segment. The sequence was collected from a man aged 18 to 30 in good health and CMV-seronegative. The bases read TGTGCCAGCAGCTCCGCCTACGAGCAGTACTTC. Its amino acids are CASSSAYEQYF. Here the CDR3 is joined to the reference TRBV11-3 and TRBJ2-7 genes, and the full variable domain is: EAGVVQSPRYKIIEKKQPVAFWCNPISGHNTLYWYLQNLGQGPELLIRYENEEAVDDSQLPKDRFSAERLKGVDSTLKIQPAELGDSAVYLCASSSAYEQYFGPGTRLTVT.